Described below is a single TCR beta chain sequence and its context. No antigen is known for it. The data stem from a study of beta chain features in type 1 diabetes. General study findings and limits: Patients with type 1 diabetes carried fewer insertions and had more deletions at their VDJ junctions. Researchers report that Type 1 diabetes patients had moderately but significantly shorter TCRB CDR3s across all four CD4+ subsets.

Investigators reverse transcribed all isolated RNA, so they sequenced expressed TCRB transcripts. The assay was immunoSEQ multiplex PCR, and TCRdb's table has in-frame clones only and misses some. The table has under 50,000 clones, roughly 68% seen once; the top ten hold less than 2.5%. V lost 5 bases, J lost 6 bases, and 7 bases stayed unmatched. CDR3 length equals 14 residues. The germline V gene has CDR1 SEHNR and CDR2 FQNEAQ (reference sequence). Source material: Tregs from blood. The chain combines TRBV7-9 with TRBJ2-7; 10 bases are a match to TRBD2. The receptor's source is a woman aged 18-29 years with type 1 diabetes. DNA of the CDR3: TGTGCCAGCAGCGTAAGCGGGGGGGTTTTCGAGCAGTACTTC. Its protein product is CASSVSGGVFEQYF.